This T cell receptor (beta chain) comes out of a study of blood T cell repertoires in COVID-19 (dated by TCRdb to 2020 to 2021). Turning to the overall study: Collaborator samples came from the United States, Italy and Spain and covered acute and convalescent phases of COVID-19. The prospective study material was composed of cDNA or gDNA derived from T cells, B-cell-depleted T cells, or PBMCs. Deeply sampled blood TCRbeta repertoires from subjects exposed to, actively infected with, or recovered from COVID-19 were included in the dataset. The repertoires were released in a freely available public database meant as a resource for research on the immune response to SARS-CoV-2. Samples were obtained from the ongoing ImmuneRACE study (first 160 participants) and from 1,000 to 1,500 subjects provided by 6 global collaborators. Sample metadata almost always included a de-identified subject ID, COVID-19 status, age in years and sex. Where HLA class I and class II types were available, the types were taken from metadata supplied by the sample provider, not from assay-based typing. The investigation overall reported the following: Clinical and demographic metadata were provided uncurated, with the amount varying by source and participant.

From its cysteine to its phenylalanine, the CDR3 spans 15 amino acids. Only the CDR3 part of the read is kept: 45 bases, read in frame from the first base. In the germline V gene, CDR1 corresponds to MDHEN and CDR2 to SYDVKM. Relative to germline, V is 3 bases shorter and J is 2 bases shorter, with 11 bases between their ends. The collaborating institutions used their own protocols to collect whole blood in K2EDTA tubes. For TCRbeta analysis, collaborator samples were shipped as frozen whole blood, as isolated PBMCs, or as DNA extracted from either sample type. Concerning this clone itself: This clone's antigen is unknown. Base qualities are not provided; no much larger clone lies one nucleotide away. Other nucleotide sequences in the sample specify the same CDR3.

The immunoSEQ Assay, a bias-controlled multiplex PCR, was used to amplify TCRbeta CDR3 regions from genomic DNA. As for the authors' bioinformatics: Within the assay, amplification of reference gene primers was used to estimate how many nucleated cells each sample contained. To quantify the absolute abundance of each unique TCRbeta CDR3 rearrangement, sequence reads were collapsed and filtered. For each sample, productive Simpson clonality was calculated by taking the square root of Simpson's diversity index across productive rearrangements. The table was pulled from immuneACCESS by TCRdb, which kept in-frame rearrangements only. Such tables lose some clones; where checked, under half of the loss comes from unresolved V genes, and the rest has no known cause. For V, J and clone size, that table is used; D and trimming come from the DNA. The sample records 55,000 to 65,000 clones, around nine tenths of which are singletons. The biggest ten clones account for approximately 4.8% of the sample.

The chain couples TRBV28 to TRBJ1-5; the D gene assignment is ambiguous. Material for sequencing was peripheral blood. The TCR sequence derives from a man aged 55 to 70 with acute or convalescent COVID-19. The DNA sequence reads TGTGCCAGCAGTTTCCCCGGTGCGGGCAATCAGCCCCAGCATTTT. The encoded protein is CASSFPGAGNQPQHF. When the CDR3 is completed using the reference TRBV28 and TRBJ1-5 genes on either side, the full variable domain is DVKVTQSSRYLVKRTGEKVFLECVQDMDHENMFWYRQDPGLGLRLIYFSYDVKMKEKGDIPEGYSVSREKKERFSLILESASTNQTSMYLCASSFPGAGNQPQHFGDGTRLSIL.